Below, 26 T cell receptor beta chains from the same sample are listed, as sequenced in a study of chemoradiotherapy in HPV16-positive cancers. Only in-frame clones appear in the TCRdb table, and some are missing; sequencing was by immunoSEQ multiplex PCR. Among 4,000 to 6,000 clones listed, around 78% were seen once. The specimen was taken from a patient who underwent chemoradiotherapy. The source is a human donor with HPV-associated anogenital cancer.

This chain uses TRBV9 with TRBJ2-7, with D unclear. From germline, CDR1 is SGDLS and CDR2 YYNGEE. CDR3 length: 15 amino acids. V dropped 0 bases and J dropped 0 bases, with 10 bases sitting between them. The CDR3 nucleotides are TGTGCCAGCAGCGTAGACCCCGCCCGCTCCTACGAGCAGTACTTC. Translating it yields CASSVDPARSYEQYF.

The rearrangement joins TRBV2 to TRBJ1-4; 7 bases map to TRBD1. CDR3 length: 14 amino acids. Germline CDR1 SNHLY, CDR2 FYNNEI. V shed 5 bases and J 13 bases; nucleotides not matched to a gene: 13. The CDR3 spells CASSLGQTVAGLFF. For the CDR3, the DNA is TGTGCCAGCAGTCTGGGACAGACGGTGGCAGGACTGTTTTTT.

J is TRBJ2-1 and V is TRBV9; the match to TRBD2 covers 7 bases. Germline V gives CDR1 SGDLS, CDR2 YYNGEE. The trim removed 3 bases at V and 5 bases at J, leaving 8 bases unmatched. The CDR3 is made up of 15 amino acids. CDR3 region: CASSAHSGLNNEQFF. CDR3 nucleotide sequence: TGTGCCAGCAGCGCTCATAGCGGGCTGAACAATGAGCAGTTCTTC. Filled out from reference TRBV9 and TRBJ2-1, the complete variable domain reads DSGVTQTPKHLITATGQRVTLRCSPRSGDLSVYWYQQSLDQGLQFLIQYYNGEERAKGNILERFSAQQFPDLHSELNLSSLELGDSALYFCASSAHSGLNNEQFFGPGTRLTVL.

This clone was detected only a few times. The chain carries TRBV4-1 and TRBJ1-5, with TRBD1 identical over 7 bases. The CDR3 spans 13 residues. Germline V gene lookup returns CDR1 MGHRA and CDR2 YSYEKL. The V and J ends lost 6 bases and 5 bases, in that order; junction bases with no gene match: 4. CDR3 region: CASSLTGDQPQHF. The CDR3 nucleotides are TGCGCCAGCAGTCTCACAGGGGATCAGCCCCAGCATTTT.

The chain has TRBV6-6 and TRBJ2-2; D not resolved. Looked up from germline, CDR1 is MNHNY and CDR2 is SVGAGI (reference sequence). V was pared by 4 bases and J by 4 bases, with 1 base between. The CDR3 has 11 residues. As DNA, the CDR3 is TGTGCCAGCAGTTTCACCGGGGAGCTGTTTTTT. Encoded protein: CASSFTGELFF.

This clone was recorded a few times. The chain employs TRBV28 and TRBJ2-2; 7 bases agree with TRBD1. Per the germline V gene, CDR1 is MDHEN and CDR2 is SYDVKM. The V and J ends lost 7 bases and 2 bases, in that order; junction bases with no gene match: 7. The length of the CDR3 is 15 residues. CDR3 nucleotides: TGTGCCAGCATACCGGGACAGCCTAACACCGGGGAGCTGTTTTTT. This gives the protein CASIPGQPNTGELFF.

This clone was seen only a few times. This chain uses TRBV5-1 with TRBJ1-1, with D uncertain. The CDR3 is made up of 13 amino acids. CDR1 SGHRS and CDR2 YFSETQ come from the germline V gene. V was pared by 1 base and J by 4 bases, with 8 bases between. CDR3 loop: CASSLSTGTEAFF. The CDR3 DNA is TGCGCCAGCAGCTTGTCTACGGGCACTGAAGCTTTCTTT. Full variable domain (outside the CDR3, taken from reference TRBV5-1 and TRBJ1-1): KAGVTQTPRYLIKTRGQQVTLSCSPISGHRSVSWYQQTPGQGLQFLFEYFSETQRNKGNFPGRFSGRQFSNSRSEMNVSTLELGDSALYLCASSLSTGTEAFFGQGTRLTVV.

The rearrangement joins TRBV5-1 to TRBJ2-3; 13 positions agree with TRBD2. Germline V gene data show CDR1 as SGHRS and CDR2 as YFSETQ. The CDR3 is made up of 20 amino acids. The J segment lost 0 bases and the V segment lost 2 bases, leaving 12 bases of the junction unmatched. CDR3 protein: CASSLPLAGGQVESTDTQYF. The CDR3 nucleotides read TGCGCCAGCAGCTTACCACTAGCGGGGGGGCAGGTGGAAAGCACAGATACGCAGTATTTT.

This rearrangement joins TRBV5-1 to TRBJ1-1, with 9 bases lining up with TRBD1. V shed 3 bases, J shed 11 bases, and the junction held 11 bases outside the gene matches. The CDR3 runs to 14 residues. Germline CDR1 and CDR2: SGHRS and YFSETQ. In DNA form, the CDR3 reads TGCGCCAGCAGCTCAGATACCGGGACAGGGTATGCTTTCTTT. It translates to CASSSDTGTGYAFF.

The chain employs TRBV2 and TRBJ2-7, with a possible D match to TRBD2 (6 bases). Germline V gives CDR1 SNHLY, CDR2 FYNNEI. Trimming left V 5 bases short and J 0 bases short, with 17 bases between. This CDR3 is built from 16 residues. The CDR3 sequence is CASSLILAHSSYEQYF. DNA of the CDR3: TGTGCCAGCAGTCTAATTCTAGCGCATAGCTCCTACGAGCAGTACTTC.

CDR3: CASSNGGAPYNEQFF. As DNA, the CDR3 is TGTGCCAGCAGCAACGGGGGGGCCCCCTACAATGAGCAGTTCTTC. V and J are TRBV5-4 and TRBJ2-1; 8 nucleotides line up with TRBD2. Per germline, CDR1 SGHNT and CDR2 YYREEE (reference sequence). This CDR3 is built from 15 residues. V gave up 4 bases and J gave up 2 bases; unmatched junction bases: 5.

The CDR3 DNA follows: TGTGCCAGCACGACAGGGACCTATGGCTACACCTTC. It codes for CASTTGTYGYTF. The chain has TRBV7-9 and TRBJ1-2; 7 positions agree with TRBD1. This CDR3 region has 12 residues. Germline V gives CDR1 SEHNR, CDR2 FQNEAQ (reference sequence). V lost 7 bases, J lost 4 bases, and 3 bases stayed unmatched. The complete variable domain, with remaining parts taken from reference TRBV7-9 and TRBJ1-2, reads DTGVSQNPRHKITKRGQNVTFRCDPISEHNRLYWYRQTLGQGPEFLTYFQNEAQLEKSRLLSDRFSAERPKGSFSTLEIQRTEQGDSAMYLCASTTGTYGYTFGSGTRLTVV.

The V and J genes are TRBV9 and TRBJ2-5; either TRBD1 or TRBD2 may fit D (5 bases each). The J call may be incorrect, as the DNA end agrees better with TRBJ2-7. The germline V gene has CDR1 SGDLS and CDR2 YYNGEE. The CDR3 extends over 14 amino acids. The CDR3 DNA is TGTGCCAGCAGCGTAGGGGACCTATCCTACGAGCAGTACTTC. The encoded protein is CASSVGDLSYEQYF.

The rearrangement joins TRBV7-2 to TRBJ1-5; D perhaps matches TRBD1 (6 bases). V shed 2 bases and J shed 2 bases, with 10 bases lying between them. Germline loops: CDR1 SGHTA, CDR2 FQGNSA. This CDR3 is 15 amino acids long. CDR3 DNA: TGTGCCAGCAGCTTAACAAGGGGGGGCAATCAGCCCCAGCATTTT. Protein: CASSLTRGGNQPQHF.

Here the CDR3 DNA reads TGTGCCAGCAGTCAACACGACACCGAGCAGTACTTC. It encodes CASSQHDTEQYF. This chain connects TRBV7-9 to TRBJ2-7; the D is unclear. The CDR3 is 12 amino acids. The germline V gene has CDR1 SEHNR and CDR2 FQNEAQ (reference sequence). Trimming stripped 6 bases from V and 6 bases from J, with 12 bases between.

V usage is TRBV5-1 and J usage is TRBJ1-3; no firm D call. Germline values: CDR1 SGHRS, CDR2 YFSETQ. The CDR3 contains 15 residues. Trimming left V 0 bases short and J 0 bases short, with 7 bases between. Here the CDR3 reads CASSLGTVSGNTIYF. The CDR3 coding sequence is TGCGCCAGCAGCTTGGGGACGGTCTCTGGAAACACCATATATTTT. Drawing the rest from reference TRBV5-1 and TRBJ1-3, the complete variable domain is KAGVTQTPRYLIKTRGQQVTLSCSPISGHRSVSWYQQTPGQGLQFLFEYFSETQRNKGNFPGRFSGRQFSNSRSEMNVSTLELGDSALYLCASSLGTVSGNTIYFGEGSWLTVV.

This chain connects TRBV28 to TRBJ2-3; the D call may be TRBD1 or TRBD2 (5 bases each). V gave up 3 bases and J gave up 2 bases, with 12 bases separating them. Per the germline V gene, CDR1 is MDHEN and CDR2 is SYDVKM. CDR3 size: 15 residues. CDR3 protein: CASSLGVGDTDTQYF. As DNA, the CDR3 is TGTGCCAGCAGTTTGGGGGTTGGAGACACAGATACGCAGTATTTT.

This clone came up a few times. The chain joins TRBV4-3 to TRBJ1-6; the D gene is possibly TRBD1 (6 bases). CDR1 is LGHNA and CDR2 is YSLEER in the germline V gene. Trimming took 1 base from V and 9 from J, leaving 13 bases between them. The CDR3 contains 15 residues. The CDR3 region is CASSQVRDTTSPLHF. The CDR3 DNA follows: TGCGCCAGCAGCCAAGTCCGGGACACAACTTCACCCCTCCACTTT.

This chain connects TRBV7-2 to TRBJ2-7, with TRBD2 identical over 7 bases. The CDR3 is 15 residues long. Germline V gives CDR1 SGHTA, CDR2 FQGNSA. Trimming took 7 bases from V and 1 from J; bases not matched to a gene: 10. The chain's CDR3 is CASTLGGVLSYEQYF. Written as DNA, the CDR3 is TGTGCCAGCACCCTGGGGGGGGTCCTATCCTACGAGCAGTACTTC.

The chain has TRBV7-3 and TRBJ2-5; D is undetermined. Trimming removed 4 bases at V and 0 bases at J, with 6 bases between. The CDR3 length is 13 residues. The germline V gene has CDR1 SGHTA and CDR2 FQGTGA. The CDR3 spells CASSWTHQETQYF. CDR3 DNA: TGTGCCAGCAGCTGGACCCACCAAGAGACCCAGTACTTC.

The CDR3, as DNA: TGTGCCACCTCATGGAGTTCAGACGAGCAGTACTTC. Translation: CATSWSSDEQYF. The chain uses TRBV2 and TRBJ2-7; no clear D. CDR3 size: 12 residues. V was pared by 10 bases and J by 5 bases, with 15 bases between. The germline V gene encodes CDR1 SNHLY and CDR2 FYNNEI.

The V call is TRBV2, the J call TRBJ2-3, with D tentatively TRBD2 (6 bases). CDR3 size: 16 residues. CDR1 is SNHLY, CDR2 FYNNEI, per germline. The V gene lost 3 bases and the J gene lost 0 bases, with 13 bases spanning the gap. CDR3 sequence reads: CASSDPGSTSTDTQYF. In nucleotides, the CDR3 is TGTGCCAGCAGTGATCCCGGGAGTACTAGCACAGATACGCAGTATTTT.

This chain connects TRBV19 to TRBJ2-3; 15 bases are a match to TRBD2. Germline CDR1 and CDR2: LNHDA and SQIVND (reference sequence). J was trimmed by 5 bases and V by 4 bases; bases with no gene match: 1. The CDR3 length is 15 residues. The CDR3 DNA sequence: TGTGCCAGTAGTAGGACTAGCGGGAGGGTAGATACGCAGTATTTT. As protein: CASSRTSGRVDTQYF.

Written as DNA, the CDR3 is TGTGCCAGCAGTCCCCGGGACTGGAATGAAAAACTGTTTTTT. It yields the protein CASSPRDWNEKLFF. This chain joins TRBV2 and TRBJ1-4; D possibly corresponds to TRBD1 (5 bases). Germline values: CDR1 SNHLY, CDR2 FYNNEI. Between the trimmed V and J ends, which lost 5 bases and 5 bases, there was a span of 12 bases. The CDR3 has 14 residues.

This clone occurred once. The chain has TRBV7-8 and TRBJ1-3; 12 bases fit TRBD1. Looked up from germline, CDR1 is SGHVS and CDR2 is FQNEAQ. The junction had 7 bases not matched to a gene; V was cut back by 4 bases and J by 0 bases. This CDR3 is 18 amino acids long. The CDR3 region has the DNA TGTGCCAGCAGCTGGGGACAGGGGGCTCACCGCTCTGGAAACACCATATATTTT. This translates into CASSWGQGAHRSGNTIYF.

The rearrangement links TRBV19 to TRBJ1-5; D call uncertain. V lost 6 bases to trimming and J lost 2 bases, with 8 bases between them. Germline CDR1 reads LNHDA; CDR2 reads SQIVND (reference sequence). The CDR3 contains 13 residues. This CDR3 reads CASRNGGNQPQHF. The CDR3 nucleotides are TGTGCCAGTAGGAACGGTGGCAATCAGCCCCAGCATTTT.